The next 10 T cell receptor beta chains were all read from a single sample in a study of cytomegalovirus exposure and HLA in healthy donors. Researchers ran the PCR with 60 Vbeta and 13 Jbeta primers. Method: immunoSEQ multiplex PCR; TCRdb's copy keeps in-frame clones and lacks some. The data hold about 120,000 clones, with 77% observed a single time. The sequenced material came from PBMCs. These TCRs come from a man aged 35 to 55 in good health and CMV-seropositive.

V usage is TRBV5-1 and J usage is TRBJ2-3; D might be TRBD2 (6 bases). CDR3 length equals 13 residues. V shed 9 bases and J shed 2 bases, with 13 bases lying between them. CDR1 is SGHRS, CDR2 YFSETQ, per germline. In nucleotides, the CDR3 is TGCGCCACCCGGGACTCCACCACAGATACGCAGTATTTT. This sequence encodes CATRDSTTDTQYF.

The V gene is TRBV5-6, the J gene TRBJ2-3, with D perhaps matching TRBD1 (5 bases). V lost 2 bases, J lost 0 bases, and 13 bases lay in between. The CDR3 consists of 16 residues. Per the germline V gene, CDR1 is SGHDT and CDR2 is YYEEEE. CDR3 sequence: CASSFGAGISTDTQYF. DNA for the CDR3: TGTGCCAGCAGCTTTGGTGCAGGGATTAGCACAGATACGCAGTATTTT.

The CDR3 spells CASSYRTGLGGYTF. CDR3 coding DNA: TGTGCCAGCAGTTACCGAACAGGGTTGGGTGGCTACACCTTC. The chain links TRBV6-6 to TRBJ1-2; the D gene is possibly TRBD1 (6 bases). This CDR3 spans 14 amino acids. Trimming stripped 2 bases from V and 7 bases from J, with 14 bases between. Germline V gives CDR1 MNHNY, CDR2 SVGAGI (reference sequence).

This clone was recorded only once. The V and J genes are TRBV9 and TRBJ1-6, with TRBD1 matching over 8 bases. The CDR3 totals 17 residues. CDR1 is SGDLS and CDR2 is YYNGEE in the germline V gene. V lost 1 base to trimming and J lost 6 bases; unmatched junction nucleotides: 9. CDR3 residues: CASSVTGQGLFNSPLHF. The CDR3 coding sequence is TGTGCCAGCAGCGTAACTGGACAGGGACTTTTTAATTCACCCCTCCACTTT.

The chain employs TRBV6-1 and TRBJ2-7; tentatively, D is TRBD1 (6 bases). In germline, CDR1 is MNHNS, CDR2 SASEGT. V was clipped by 7 bases and J by 4 bases, with 11 bases between them. The CDR3 covers 12 residues. CDR3 sequence reads: CASKGQMYEQYF. The CDR3 DNA is TGTGCCAGCAAAGGACAGATGTACGAGCAGTACTTC.

The chain combines TRBV25-1 with TRBJ1-2, with a tentative D call TRBD1 (5 bases). Germline V gives CDR1 MGHDK, CDR2 SYGVNS. The CDR3 covers 15 residues. V gave up 0 bases and J gave up 2 bases, with 10 bases separating them. This chain's CDR3 is CASSEYGGDNYGYTF. The CDR3 nucleotides read TGTGCCAGCAGTGAATATGGAGGGGACAACTATGGCTACACCTTC.

The genes are TRBV10-3 and TRBJ1-6; 7 bases match TRBD1. The length of the CDR3 is 18 residues. Trimming removed 0 bases from V and 9 bases from J; junction bases left unmatched: 14. Germline V gene data show CDR1 as ENHRY and CDR2 as SYGVKD. CDR3 coding DNA: TGTGCCATCAGTGAGTCGGAGGGGGCGATTATGTTGGGTTCACCCCTCCACTTT. It specifies CAISESEGAIMLGSPLHF.

The chain is built from TRBV7-9 and TRBJ2-5, with TRBD1 matching 8 bases. Germline CDR1 reads SEHNR; CDR2 reads FQNEAQ (reference sequence). The CDR3 is 18 residues long. Losses at the gene ends were 5 bases for V and 0 bases for J; bases not matched to a gene: 14. For the CDR3, the DNA is TGTGCCAGCAGCCCCACGGGGACAGGAGGCCCATACCAAGAGACCCAGTACTTC. Its translation: CASSPTGTGGPYQETQYF.

The genes are TRBV28 and TRBJ1-2, with D perhaps matching TRBD1 (5 bases). Germline values: CDR1 MDHEN, CDR2 SYDVKM. The V end was cut by 3 bases, the J end by 2 bases, with 13 bases between. The CDR3 has 15 amino acids. The chain's CDR3 is CASSFAGLKNYGYTF. The CDR3 DNA is TGTGCCAGCAGTTTTGCGGGGCTCAAGAACTATGGCTACACCTTC.

J is TRBJ2-3 and V is TRBV18; 8 nucleotides agree with TRBD1. The CDR3 is 14 residues long. The ends lost 6 bases at V and 5 bases at J; junction bases unmatched: 7. From germline, CDR1 is KGHSH and CDR2 LQKENI. The CDR3 reads CASSPTGVGDTQYF. The CDR3 bases are TGTGCCAGCTCCCCGACAGGGGTTGGAGATACGCAGTATTTT.